Included here is one T cell receptor (beta chain) sequence, with context. The J segment lost 1 base and the V segment lost 4 bases, leaving 4 bases of the junction unmatched. This CDR3 spans 14 amino acids. Germline V gene lookup returns CDR1 LNHNV and CDR2 YYDKDF (reference sequence). Every bit of the isolated RNA underwent reverse transcription, so sequencing read expressed TCRB transcripts. Only in-frame clones appear in the TCRdb table, and some are missing; sequencing was by immunoSEQ multiplex PCR. The table shows about 16,000 clones, with approximately 55% occurring only once. Via CD45RO/CCR7/CD25/CD127/CD95/CD27, cells of the CD4+ naive, central memory, regulatory and stem cell-like memory subsets were sorted. The data originate from a study of beta chain features in type 1 diabetes.

Sample: stem cell memory CD4+ T cells from blood. This chain joins TRBV15 and TRBJ2-7; 7 bases map to TRBD2. The clonotype originates from a woman younger than 30 in good health. The CDR3 loop reads CATSKGLISYEQYF. In DNA form, the CDR3 reads TGTGCCACCAGCAAGGGACTAATTTCCTACGAGCAGTACTTC.